This is a list of T cell receptor beta chains from one sample in a study of human T cells and chemical hapten exposure. TCRdb itself ran the RACE reads through MiXCR, one entry per CDR3 protein. The sample contains about 76,000 distinct CDR3 sequences, over 10% of which appear only once. This material consisted of whole blood, taken in connection with sensitization to the hapten diphenylcyclopropenone (DPC). The source of these receptors is a woman aged 45-59 years with alopecia areata. Some clones in this sample may be carry-over from other donors' samples. Both conserved end residues are part of each CDR3. The D gene is left open where the match is weak. Clone size is stated in some rows and not others, as once, few, many or a class when expanded.

D: .; J: TRBJ2-2; length: 13; V: TRBV7-9; size: .; DNA: TGTGCCAGCAGCTTACTGCAGACCGGGGAGCTGTTTTTT; CDR3: CASSLLQTGELFF
D: TRBD1; J: TRBJ1-2; length: 13; V: TRBV29-1; size: .; DNA: TGCAGCGTTGAAGTCCGGACAGGCTATGGCTACACCTTC; CDR3: CSVEVRTGYGYTF
D: .; J: TRBJ2-3; length: 17; V: TRBV15; size: .; DNA: TGTGCCACCAGCAGAGACACGTTGAGTACTAGCACAGATACGCAGTATTTT; CDR3: CATSRDTLSTSTDTQYF
D: .; J: TRBJ1-1; length: 13; V: TRBV30; size: .; DNA: TGTGCCTGGAGGTACAGGGAGGGTGGTGAAGCTTTCTTT; CDR3: CAWRYREGGEAFF
D: TRBD1; J: TRBJ1-2; length: 14; V: TRBV29-1; size: few; DNA: TGCAGCGCAAGACAGGGGGCCAATTCCTATGGCTACACCTTC; CDR3: CSARQGANSYGYTF
D: TRBD1; J: TRBJ2-2; length: 16; V: TRBV7-8; size: few; DNA: TGTGCCAGCAGCTACCGTCAGGGGGCGGACACCGGGGAGCTGTTTTTT; CDR3: CASSYRQGADTGELFF
D: TRBD2; J: TRBJ2-1; length: 16; V: TRBV7-2; size: few; DNA: TGTGCCAGCAGCTCCAGACTAGCGGGAGGGCGGAATGAGCAGTTCTTC; CDR3: CASSSRLAGGRNEQFF
D: .; J: TRBJ1-5; length: 14; V: TRBV20-1; size: many; DNA: TGCAGTGCTATTGAGACAGGATACAATCAGCCCCAGCATTTT; CDR3: CSAIETGYNQPQHF
D: TRBD1; J: TRBJ1-2; length: 13; V: TRBV28; size: .; DNA: TGTGCCAGCAGTTTAGGGACAGGGGATGGCTACACCTTC; CDR3: CASSLGTGDGYTF
D: .; J: TRBJ2-7; length: 13; V: TRBV14; size: few; DNA: TGTGCCAGCAGCCAAGCGGGCCAGAGCGAGCAGTACTTC; CDR3: CASSQAGQSEQYF
D: TRBD1; J: TRBJ2-7; length: 15; V: TRBV7-8; size: many; DNA: TGTGCCAGCAGCTTGGGGACAGACAGCTCCTACGAGCAGTACTTC; CDR3: CASSLGTDSSYEQYF
D: .; J: TRBJ2-7; length: 13; V: TRBV25-1; size: few; DNA: TGTGCCAGCAGTGAAATAGCGGCGGGGGAGCAGTACTTC; CDR3: CASSEIAAGEQYF
D: TRBD2; J: TRBJ2-2; length: 15; V: TRBV19; size: many; DNA: TGTGCCAGTAGTCCCGGGACTAGCGGTACCGGGGAGCTGTTTTTT; CDR3: CASSPGTSGTGELFF
D: .; J: TRBJ2-7; length: 12; V: TRBV29-1; size: many; DNA: TGCAGCGTTAAGGAGACAGTCTACGAGCAGTACTTC; CDR3: CSVKETVYEQYF
D: TRBD1; J: TRBJ2-6; length: 17; V: TRBV2; size: few; DNA: TGTGCCAGCTCCTCGGACAGGGGGAAAGCTGGGGCCAACGTCCTGACTTTC; CDR3: CASSSDRGKAGANVLTF
D: TRBD1; J: TRBJ1-5; length: 13; V: TRBV29-1; size: many; DNA: TGCAGCGTGGCGAGGGACAGGGGTCAGCCCCAGCATTTT; CDR3: CSVARDRGQPQHF
D: .; J: TRBJ1-1; length: 14; V: TRBV29-1; size: once; DNA: TGCAGCAGCGTTGTGGTAGGGGTTAACACTGAAGCTTTCTTT; CDR3: CSSVVVGVNTEAFF
D: .; J: TRBJ2-5; length: 14; V: TRBV12-3/TRBV12-4; size: many; DNA: TGTGCCAGCAGTTTATTACGCGGAGTTGAGACCCAGTACTTC; CDR3: CASSLLRGVETQYF
D: .; J: TRBJ2-3; length: 12; V: TRBV29-1; size: .; DNA: TGCAGCGTTGCCTCGGACAGTCATACGCAGTATTTT; CDR3: CSVASDSHTQYF
D: .; J: TRBJ1-5; length: 12; V: TRBV29-1; size: .; DNA: TGCAGCGTTGGGTTGCAGAATCAGCCCCAGCATTTT; CDR3: CSVGLQNQPQHF
D: TRBD2; J: TRBJ2-3; length: 21; V: TRBV7-8; size: many; DNA: TGTGCCAGCAGCTTAGCGGGGCGACTAGCGGGCCCCCTCACTCGAGATGGTACGCAGTATTTT; CDR3: CASSLAGRLAGPLTRDGTQYF
D: .; J: TRBJ2-1; length: 10; V: TRBV7-8; size: medium-sized; DNA: TGTGCCAGCGGGAACAATGAGCAGTTCTTC; CDR3: CASGNNEQFF
D: .; J: TRBJ2-7; length: 15; V: TRBV5-1; size: many; DNA: TGCGCCAGCAGCTTAACCGGGACGGAGTTTGAAGAGCAGTACTTC; CDR3: CASSLTGTEFEEQYF
D: .; J: TRBJ1-2; length: 15; V: TRBV9; size: .; DNA: TGTGCCAGCAGCTCCGGACAGCTTCTTAACTATGGCTACACCTTC; CDR3: CASSSGQLLNYGYTF
D: TRBD1; J: TRBJ1-1; length: 15; V: TRBV3-1; size: few; DNA: TGTGCCAGCAGCCCAGCCGGGACAGGGAACACTGAAGCTTTCTTT; CDR3: CASSPAGTGNTEAFF
D: .; J: TRBJ2-1; length: 20; V: TRBV21-1; size: many; DNA: TGTGCCAGCAGCATCCCGACCCCGGGAGCCCGCGTCCCGCCTATCAATGAGCAGTTCTTC; CDR3: CASSIPTPGARVPPINEQFF
D: .; J: TRBJ1-2; length: 12; V: TRBV30; size: .; DNA: TGTGCCTGGAGTACTACAGGGAGTGGCTACACCTTC; CDR3: CAWSTTGSGYTF
D: TRBD2; J: TRBJ2-7; length: 14; V: TRBV28; size: .; DNA: TGTGCCAGCAAGAGGACTAGCGGAGACTACGAGCAGTACTTC; CDR3: CASKRTSGDYEQYF
D: .; J: TRBJ2-7; length: 14; V: TRBV29-1; size: many; DNA: TGCAGCGTGGCGGGGCTAAACCGACGAGACGAGCAGTACTTC; CDR3: CSVAGLNRRDEQYF
D: .; J: TRBJ1-5; length: 16; V: TRBV20-1; size: many; DNA: TGCAGTGCTAGCCCTAACTGGCAGGGAAGGAATCAGCCCCAGCATTTT; CDR3: CSASPNWQGRNQPQHF
D: .; J: TRBJ2-5; length: 16; V: TRBV5-1; size: few; DNA: TGCGCCAGCAGCTTGGCCCCAAGCCGTACCCAAGAGACCCAGTACTTC; CDR3: CASSLAPSRTQETQYF
D: .; J: TRBJ2-6; length: 15; V: TRBV28; size: few; DNA: TGTGCCAGCAGTTTCGCAGGATCTGGGGCCAACGTCCTGACTTTC; CDR3: CASSFAGSGANVLTF
D: TRBD2; J: TRBJ2-7; length: 14; V: TRBV12-3/TRBV12-4; size: few; DNA: TGTGCCAGCACTAGCGGGAGGGAATACAACGAGCAGTACTTC; CDR3: CASTSGREYNEQYF
D: .; J: TRBJ2-5; length: 13; V: TRBV20-1; size: many; DNA: TGCAGTGCTCTTCCTTCTTCCCAAGAGACCCAGTACTTC; CDR3: CSALPSSQETQYF
D: .; J: TRBJ2-7; length: 12; V: TRBV21-1; size: few; DNA: TGTGCCAGCAGCAAAGGAGGGGACGAGCAGTACTTC; CDR3: CASSKGGDEQYF
D: .; J: TRBJ1-5; length: 15; V: TRBV2; size: .; DNA: TGTGCCAGCAGTGAAAGTGAAGGCAAAAATCAGCCCCAGCATTTT; CDR3: CASSESEGKNQPQHF
D: .; J: TRBJ2-3; length: 13; V: TRBV20-1; size: .; DNA: TGCAGTGCTAGTGGGGCGATGACAGATACGCAGTATTTT; CDR3: CSASGAMTDTQYF
D: TRBD1; J: TRBJ2-7; length: 13; V: TRBV20-1; size: .; DNA: TGCAGTGCAGAGGCAGGGACAGTCTACGAGCAGTACTTC; CDR3: CSAEAGTVYEQYF